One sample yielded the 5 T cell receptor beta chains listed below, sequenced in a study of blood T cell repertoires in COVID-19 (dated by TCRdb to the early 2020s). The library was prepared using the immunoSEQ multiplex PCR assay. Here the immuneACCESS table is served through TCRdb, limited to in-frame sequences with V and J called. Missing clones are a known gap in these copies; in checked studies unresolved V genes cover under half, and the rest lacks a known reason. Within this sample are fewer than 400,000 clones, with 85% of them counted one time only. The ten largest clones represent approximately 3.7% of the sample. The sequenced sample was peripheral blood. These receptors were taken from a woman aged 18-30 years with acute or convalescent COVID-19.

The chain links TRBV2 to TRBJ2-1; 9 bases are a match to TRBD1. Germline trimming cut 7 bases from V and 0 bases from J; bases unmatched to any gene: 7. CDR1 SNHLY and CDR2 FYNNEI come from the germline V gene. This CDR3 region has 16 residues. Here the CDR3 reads CASKQGAGSSYNEQFF. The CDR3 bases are TGTGCCAGCAAACAGGGGGCCGGGAGCTCCTACAATGAGCAGTTCTTC.

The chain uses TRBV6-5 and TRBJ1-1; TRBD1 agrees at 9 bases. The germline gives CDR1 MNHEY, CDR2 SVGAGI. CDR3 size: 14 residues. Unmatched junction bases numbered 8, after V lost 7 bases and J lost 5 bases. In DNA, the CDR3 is TGTGCCAGCAATTCCGGGACAGGGAGGACTGAAGCTTTCTTT. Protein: CASNSGTGRTEAFF.

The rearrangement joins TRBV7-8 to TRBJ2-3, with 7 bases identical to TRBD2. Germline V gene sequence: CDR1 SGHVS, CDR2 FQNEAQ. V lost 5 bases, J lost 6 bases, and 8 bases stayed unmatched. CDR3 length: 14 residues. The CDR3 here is CASSGGLGADTQYF. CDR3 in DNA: TGTGCCAGCAGCGGAGGACTAGGGGCGGATACGCAGTATTTT. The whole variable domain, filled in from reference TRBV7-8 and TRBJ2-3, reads GAGVSQSPRYKVAKRGQDVALRCDPISGHVSLFWYQQALGQGPEFLTYFQNEAQLDKSGLPSDRFFAERPEGSVSTLKIQRTQQEDSAVYLCASSGGLGADTQYFGPGTRLTVL.

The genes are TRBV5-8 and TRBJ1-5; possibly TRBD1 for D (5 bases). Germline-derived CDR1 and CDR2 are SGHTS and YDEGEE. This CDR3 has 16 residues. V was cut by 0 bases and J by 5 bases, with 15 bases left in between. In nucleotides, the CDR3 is TGTGCCAGCAGCTTGGGAGACAGAGGAAAGCATCAGCCCCAGCATTTT. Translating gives CASSLGDRGKHQPQHF.

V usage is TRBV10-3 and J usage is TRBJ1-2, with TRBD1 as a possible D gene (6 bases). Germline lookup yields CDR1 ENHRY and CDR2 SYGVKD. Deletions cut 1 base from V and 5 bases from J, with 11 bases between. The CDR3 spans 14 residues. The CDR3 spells CAISELRTDYGYTF. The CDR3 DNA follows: TGTGCCATCAGTGAGTTGAGGACAGATTATGGCTACACCTTC.